This T cell receptor beta chain was profiled in a study of shared clonotypes between healthy human individuals. Assay runs were performed at deep level. The quantity of DNA used in unsorted PBMC replicate PCRs was 300 ng, corresponding to tens of thousands of T cell genomes. The method was immunoSEQ multiplex PCR; TCRdb's version includes in-frame clones alone and lacks a portion of them. Of 500,000 to 650,000 clones listed, roughly 72% are singletons. The CDR3 sequence is 16 residues long. Germline CDR1 reads SGHRS; CDR2 reads YFSETQ. V shed 3 bases, J shed 1 base, and the junction held 5 bases outside the gene matches. Worth noting for this clone: The antigen remains undetermined.

Study results and caveats: With few donors, the genetic and exposure-history diversity represented was limited.

The clonotype originates from a woman aged 35 to 49 in good health. Some clones in this sample may be carry-over from other donors' samples. The chain joins TRBV5-1 to TRBJ2-3, with TRBD2 identical over 10 bases. Sequencing was performed on PBMCs. The CDR3 nucleotides read TGCGCCAGCAGCTCGGGGACTAGCGTAGGCACAGATACGCAGTATTTT. It yields the protein CASSSGTSVGTDTQYF.